This entry features one T cell receptor (beta chain) sequence. The data originate from a study of blood T cell repertoires in COVID-19. At the level of the study: Sites across the United States, Italy and Spain contributed samples from acute and convalescent COVID-19. Sample material is recorded as cDNA or gDNA derived from T cells, B-cell-depleted T cells, or PBMCs.

In the original workflow: Amplification from reference gene primers served as the basis for estimated nucleated cell counts. Some clones are missing from TCRdb's copy, which holds only in-frame ones; the method was immunoSEQ multiplex PCR. V and J calls and clone size are as listed in that table; D and trimming were resolved from the DNA. The sample has tens of thousands of clones, almost 85% seen once; the top ten hold around a fifth. The TCR was taken from a human donor in a cohort sampled during active COVID-19. The sample consisted of peripheral blood.

CDR3 residues: CASRGLTGGSFEQYF. CDR3 sequence (DNA): TGTGCCAGCAGGGGCTTGACGGGAGGGAGCTTTGAGCAGTACTTC. The chain employs TRBV28 and TRBJ2-7; 8 bases fit TRBD2. This CDR3 spans 15 amino acids. The V segment lost 6 bases and the J segment 7 bases; nucleotides outside the gene matches: 14. Germline CDR1 reads MDHEN; CDR2 reads SYDVKM.